A single sample is the source of the 15 T cell receptor beta chains below, sequenced in a study of T cell repertoires in cytomegalovirus infection. Each CDR3 protein gets one entry after TCRdb re-called the reads with MiXCR. The repertoire holds approximately 110,000 distinct CDR3 sequences, with 25% to 30% as singletons. These TCRs are of unknown antigen specificity. Sample: CD8+ T cells from cultured PBMCs, taken from culture after CMV antigen stimulation. All receptors derive from a human donor in good health (CMV status not recorded). Some clones in this sample may be carry-over from other donors' samples.

This clonotype was seen ten or more times. In DNA, the CDR3 is TGCAGTGCTCACTCCATTGGGACATTCTCCTACGAGCAGTACTTC. Its translation is CSAHSIGTFSYEQYF. The chain uses TRBV20-1 and TRBJ2-7; TRBD1 might be the D (6 bases). With 5 bases removed from V and 0 bases from J, the gap between germline ends came to 17 bases. CDR1 and CDR2 from the germline V gene are DFQATT and SNEGSKA (reference sequence). The CDR3 spans 15 residues.

This clonotype has only one observation. The chain recombines TRBV27 with TRBJ2-1, with D hard to call. V lost 7 bases and J 1 base, leaving 14 bases between the germline ends. The germline V gene has CDR1 MNHEY and CDR2 SMNVEV (reference sequence). This CDR3 region has 15 residues. The CDR3 sequence is CASKDPQRSYNEQFF. CDR3 bases: TGTGCCAGCAAAGATCCCCAGAGGTCCTACAATGAGCAGTTCTTC.

There are many counts of this clonotype. The chain uses TRBV7-3 and TRBJ1-1; D is uncertain. This CDR3 is built from 14 residues. Per the germline V gene, CDR1 is SGHTA and CDR2 is FQGTGA. V lost 2 bases and J lost 0, with 7 bases in between. The CDR3 nucleotides read TGTGCCAGCAGCTTAGGACCCCTGAACACTGAAGCTTTCTTT. The encoded protein is CASSLGPLNTEAFF.

This clonotype was detected ten times or more. V and J are TRBV6-2 or TRBV6-3 and TRBJ2-1, with no clear D. In germline, CDR1 is MNHEY, CDR2 SVGEGT. Trimming pared 4 bases from V and 8 bases from J, leaving 9 bases between. The CDR3 has 12 amino acids. The CDR3 DNA is TGTGCCAGCAGTTTGTGGCTAGATGAGCAGTTCTTC. Protein sequence: CASSLWLDEQFF.

This clonotype appeared many times. Here the CDR3 reads CASSLGSRTEAFF. The DNA of the CDR3 is TGTGCCAGCAGCTTAGGTTCACGCACTGAAGCTTTCTTT. The rearrangement links TRBV7-2 to TRBJ1-1; no clear D gene. Trimming shortened V by 1 base and J by 4 bases, and 7 bases separated the two germline ends. The CDR3 runs to 13 residues. Per germline, CDR1 SGHTA and CDR2 FQGNSA.

The table lists this clonotype with a few counts. The V gene is TRBV5-6, the J gene TRBJ1-1, with a possible D match to TRBD1 (6 bases). Trimming shortened V by 6 bases and J by 4 bases, and 19 bases separated the two germline ends. This CDR3 is built from 15 residues. Germline lookup yields CDR1 SGHDT and CDR2 YYEEEE. DNA of the CDR3: TGTGCCAGCATCATGACCAGGGAAGGGGGCACTGAAGCTTTCTTT. Residues: CASIMTREGGTEAFF.

The rearrangement uses TRBV7-9 and TRBJ1-2; D call uncertain. This CDR3 region has 11 residues. Germline CDR1 reads SEHNR; CDR2 reads FQNEAQ (reference sequence). V shed 5 bases and J shed 7 bases, with 8 bases lying between them. CDR3 nucleotides: TGTGCCAGCAGCGATAGTAGTGGCTACACCTTC. It specifies CASSDSSGYTF.

This clonotype was detected ten times or more. V and J are TRBV4-1 and TRBJ2-7; TRBD2 matches at 9 bases. This CDR3 is 14 amino acids long. Germline CDR1 MGHRA, CDR2 YSYEKL. With V trimmed by 4 bases and J by 3 bases, 4 bases remained unmatched. CDR3 residues: CASSPRLADYEQYF. Here the CDR3 DNA reads TGCGCCAGCAGCCCTCGACTAGCGGACTACGAGCAGTACTTC.

There are a few counts of this clonotype. The rearrangement uses TRBV28 and TRBJ2-3; 7 nucleotides align to TRBD2. Trimming took 6 bases from V and 2 from J; bases not matched to a gene: 14. Per germline, CDR1 MDHEN and CDR2 SYDVKM. The CDR3 runs 17 residues. The chain's CDR3 is CASSLYPGLPLTDTQYF. CDR3 sequence (DNA): TGTGCCAGCAGCCTCTATCCGGGACTACCTCTCACAGATACGCAGTATTTT.

This clonotype has a handful of counts. This sequence joins TRBV7-6 and TRBJ2-3; the match to TRBD2 covers 12 bases. V dropped 0 bases and J dropped 4; count of bases not matched to a gene: 8. The CDR3 is 18 residues long. Germline V gene lookup returns CDR1 SGHVS and CDR2 FNYEAQ. CDR3 amino acids: CASSLAVPSGGASDTQYF. The CDR3 nucleotides read TGTGCCAGCAGCTTAGCTGTCCCTAGCGGGGGGGCCTCAGATACGCAGTATTTT. Complete variable domain (other parts from reference TRBV7-6 and TRBJ2-3): GAGVSQSPRYKVTKRGQDVALRCDPISGHVSLYWYRQALGQGPEFLTYFNYEAQQDKSGLPNDRFSAERPEGSISTLTIQRTEQRDSAMYRCASSLAVPSGGASDTQYFGPGTRLTVL.

V usage is TRBV5-1 and J usage is TRBJ2-1, with TRBD2 matching over 9 bases. CDR1 and CDR2 from the germline V gene are SGHRS and YFSETQ. V lost 3 bases to trimming and J lost 8 bases; unmatched junction nucleotides: 12. CDR3 size: 16 residues. CDR3 sequence: CASSSGTSPTVDEQFF. The DNA of the CDR3 is TGCGCCAGCAGCTCGGGGACTAGCCCTACGGTTGATGAGCAGTTCTTC.

This clonotype has at least ten counts. The chain uses TRBV7-9 and TRBJ2-2; 10 nucleotides align to TRBD1. The germline gives CDR1 SEHNR, CDR2 FQNEAQ (reference sequence). The CDR3 runs 20 residues. V was clipped by 6 bases and J by 1 base; unmatched bases: 17. The CDR3 sequence: CASRSWGQGLLPRNTGELFF. The CDR3 bases are TGTGCCAGCAGGAGTTGGGGACAGGGGCTACTGCCCCGGAACACCGGGGAGCTGTTTTTT. Full variable domain (missing parts from reference TRBV7-9 and TRBJ2-2): DTGVSQNPRHKITKRGQNVTFRCDPISEHNRLYWYRQTLGQGPEFLTYFQNEAQLEKSRLLSDRFSAERPKGSFSTLEIQRTEQGDSAMYLCASRSWGQGLLPRNTGELFFGEGSRLTVL.

The table lists this clonotype with many counts. The CDR3, as DNA: TGTGCCAGCAGCTTAGCGAGAACAGCGCTGAACAGAAACACCATATATTTT. This translates into CASSLARTALNRNTIYF. V gene TRBV7-8 combines with J gene TRBJ1-3; D uncertain. The CDR3 totals 17 residues. Germline V lookup: CDR1 SGHVS, CDR2 FQNEAQ. V lost 0 bases and J 5 bases, leaving 17 bases between the germline ends.

The chain links TRBV28 to TRBJ2-2; 7 bases align to TRBD1. Germline CDR1 is MDHEN and CDR2 is SYDVKM. J lost 0 bases, V lost 3 bases, and 4 bases had no gene match. This CDR3 is 16 amino acids long. DNA for the CDR3: TGTGCCAGCAGTTTGGGGACAGTAACGAACACCGGGGAGCTGTTTTTT. Amino acids: CASSLGTVTNTGELFF.

V is TRBV5-6 and J is TRBJ1-6; tentative D call: TRBD1 (6 bases). This CDR3 comprises 14 residues. The V gene lost 4 bases and the J gene lost 10 bases, with 15 bases spanning the gap. Germline values: CDR1 SGHDT, CDR2 YYEEEE. CDR3 sequence reads: CASSTPGGASPLHF. In DNA, the CDR3 is TGTGCCAGCAGCACTCCTGGGGGCGCATCACCCCTCCACTTT.